These 13 T cell receptor beta chains originate from one sample sequenced in a study of CD8+CD57+ T cells in acquired aplastic anemia. The study profiled TCR beta VDJ and CDR3 using genomic DNA as template. TCRdb recomputed calls from the reads with MiXCR, one row per CDR3 protein. The top ten hold under 9% of the sample, which has around 140,000 distinct CDR3 sequences, about 40% seen once. Input material: sorted CD4+, CD8+, or CD8+CD57+ T cells (not recorded which) from PBMCs. These TCRs come from a human donor in good health, serving as a control.

Notes on this clonotype: An end of the junction differs from the germline gene, which may be a read error. The gene calls are TRBV19 and TRBJ2-1; 7 bases are shared with TRBD2. Germline V gene data show CDR1 as LNHDA and CDR2 as SQIVND (reference sequence). The CDR3 has 14 residues. CDR3 DNA sequence: TGCGCCAGTAGTATTAATGGCGGGAGCAATGAGCAGTTCTTC. Its protein is CASSINGGSNEQFF.

With respect to this clonotype: Since a much larger clone is just one base distant, this may be a read error. The V call is TRBV4-2, the J call TRBJ1-3; no clear D gene. CDR3 length: 14 amino acids. Per germline, CDR1 LGHNA and CDR2 YNFKEQ. CDR3 in DNA: TGTGCCAACAGCCAAGAGGGCCCAGGAAACACCATATATTTT. As protein: CANSQEGPGNTIYF.

The chain combines TRBV2 with TRBJ2-7; D perhaps matches TRBD1 (6 bases). V lost 6 bases and J 6 bases, leaving 15 bases between the germline ends. The CDR3 has 13 residues. Germline V gene sequence: CDR1 SNHLY, CDR2 FYNNEI. CDR3 sequence: CASSSQGLGEQYV. CDR3 DNA: TGTGCCAGCAGCTCACAGGGTCTTGGCGAGCAGTACGTC.

This clonotype was counted between two and nine times. The chain recombines TRBV5-1 with TRBJ2-1; 7 bases line up with TRBD2. Unmatched junction bases numbered 16, after V lost 1 base and J lost 12 bases. Germline V CDR1 and CDR2: SGHRS, YFSETQ. This CDR3 comprises 16 residues. CDR3 DNA: TGCGCCAGCAGCTTGAGGCGGGGGACTTACACAGATACGCAGTTCTTC. Translation: CASSLRRGTYTDTQFF.

This clonotype has a single count. The rearrangement joins TRBV18 to TRBJ1-2, with D possibly TRBD1 on 6 matching bases. Trimming took off 3 bases at V and 3 bases at J, with 17 bases between the two ends. This CDR3 is 16 amino acids long. Germline-derived CDR1 and CDR2 are KGHSH and LQKENI. The CDR3 is CASSPSRTGHHYGYTF. In DNA form, the CDR3 reads TGTGCCAGCTCACCCTCAAGAACGGGACATCACTATGGCTACACCTTC.

This clonotype was observed a few times. The missing conserved phenylalanine or tryptophan at the end of this CDR3 makes a read error likely. The chain employs TRBV5-1 and TRBJ1-1, with TRBD1 matching 10 bases. Looked up from germline, CDR1 is SGHRS and CDR2 is YFSETQ. J gave up 7 bases and V 4 bases, and 10 bases lay outside the gene matches. The CDR3 extends over 15 amino acids. The CDR3 reads CASSPSGQGKVEAFL. Written as DNA, the CDR3 is TGCGCCAGCAGCCCCTCGGGACAGGGGAAGGTTGAAGCTTTCCTT.

The chain couples TRBV25-1 to TRBJ2-1; TRBD2 aligns across 12 bases. The CDR3 sequence is 20 residues long. In germline, CDR1 is MGHDK, CDR2 SYGVNS. V was pared by 2 bases and J by 7 bases, with 18 bases of the junction left unmatched. The CDR3 loop is CASSEPSLALAGGPANEQFF. Written as DNA, the CDR3 is TGTGCCAGCAGTGAACCCAGCTTGGCCCTAGCGGGGGGGCCTGCGAATGAGCAGTTCTTC.

This clonotype occurred many times. The rearrangement joins TRBV12-5 to TRBJ1-1; unclear D gene. CDR3 length equals 12 residues. V dropped 3 bases and J dropped 4 bases, with 6 bases sitting between them. The germline V gene has CDR1 LGHNT and CDR2 FRNRAP. The CDR3: CASGFMATEAFF. CDR3 DNA sequence: TGTGCTAGTGGTTTTATGGCCACTGAAGCTTTCTTT.

This clonotype has at least ten counts. CDR3 sequence (DNA): TGTGCCAGTAGTTCCGGACAGCATAATTCACCCCTCCACTTT. Its translation: CASSSGQHNSPLHF. The rearrangement uses TRBV19 and TRBJ1-6; D is perhaps TRBD1 (6 bases). CDR1 is LNHDA, CDR2 SQIVND, per germline (reference sequence). Trimming cost V 5 bases and J 5 bases, with 10 bases left between them. CDR3 size: 14 residues.

This clonotype appeared a few times. This sequence joins TRBV19 and TRBJ2-7; no clear D gene. V dropped 5 bases and J dropped 7 bases, with 12 bases sitting between them. The CDR3 consists of 12 residues. Germline V gene lookup returns CDR1 LNHDA and CDR2 SQIVND (reference sequence). The CDR3 sequence is CASSPRFGEQYF. The CDR3 nucleotides read TGTGCCAGTAGTCCCCGATTTGGGGAGCAGTACTTC.

This clonotype occurred many times. The chain employs TRBV9 and TRBJ2-7, with D perhaps matching TRBD2 (5 bases). Trimming took off 7 bases at V and 0 bases at J, with 8 bases between the two ends. The CDR3 is 12 residues long. CDR1 is SGDLS, CDR2 YYNGEE, per germline. The DNA of the CDR3 is TGTGCCAGCGGGCGGGCCTCCTACGAGCAGTACTTC. Encoded protein: CASGRASYEQYF.

The chain has TRBV5-1 and TRBJ1-1; tentative D call: TRBD1 (6 bases). The germline V gene has CDR1 SGHRS and CDR2 YFSETQ. The CDR3 runs 15 residues. The ends were cut back, 0 bases at V and 5 bases at J, with 14 bases in the middle. The CDR3 DNA is TGCGCCAGCAGCTTGGTTCCAGGGGCCGAGACTGAAGCTTTCTTT. Translating it yields CASSLVPGAETEAFF.

This clonotype has at least ten counts. The chain is built from TRBV20-1 and TRBJ1-4, with TRBD1 matching over 8 bases. Germline trimming cut 6 bases from V and 0 bases from J; bases unmatched to any gene: 3. The CDR3 consists of 14 residues. CDR1 is DFQATT, CDR2 SNEGSKA, per germline (reference sequence). CDR3 in amino acids: CSASQGATNEKLFF. The CDR3 bases are TGCAGTGCCTCACAGGGGGCAACTAATGAAAAACTGTTTTTT.